The 4 T cell receptor beta chains given below trace back to one sample, sequenced in a study of regulatory T cells in long-lasting Graves disease. Regarding time point: persistent/refractory GD, antithyroid drugs over 5 years with positive TRAb. From RNA extracted from PBMCs, the TCR library was made. Construction of TCR beta libraries relied on iRepertoire HTBI primers and on Arm-PCR targeting CDR3 regions. TCRdb reprocessed the multiplex PCR reads with MiXCR, giving one entry per CDR3 protein. The data hold roughly 300,000 distinct CDR3 sequences, with around a fifth observed a single time. Sample: peripheral blood mononuclear cells (PBMCs), taken when the disease was refractory, from a patient treated with antithyroid drugs. The receptors originated from a female donor with Graves disease.

This clonotype was recorded many times. The chain links TRBV5-5 to TRBJ2-7, with 11 bases lining up with TRBD1. Per the germline V gene, CDR1 is SGHKS and CDR2 is YYEKEE (reference sequence). Losses at the gene ends were 3 bases for V and 6 bases for J; bases not matched to a gene: 8. The CDR3 length is 15 residues. Written as DNA, the CDR3 is TGTGCCAGCAGCTCCCGGGACAGGGGGTTTGCCGAGCAGTACTTC. Encoded protein: CASSSRDRGFAEQYF.

A note on this clonotype: A much larger clone sits a single nucleotide away, making a read error possible. The V call is TRBV11-3, the J call TRBJ1-1, with a tentative D call TRBD1 (5 bases). Germline V lookup: CDR1 SGHNT, CDR2 YENEEA. This CDR3 comprises 14 residues. Trimming removed 8 bases at V and 0 bases at J, with 13 bases between. The CDR3 region has the DNA TGTGCCAGCGGCCGGGGACGGTTGAACACTGAAGCTTTCTTT. Translated, it gives CASGRGRLNTEAFF.

This rearrangement joins TRBV27 to TRBJ2-1; 10 bases align to TRBD2. This CDR3 spans 16 amino acids. After removal of 3 bases from V and 1 base from J, the junction contained 3 bases not matched to a gene. CDR1 is MNHEY and CDR2 is SMNVEV in the germline V gene (reference sequence). The CDR3 loop reads CASSLSGRGSYNEQFF. The CDR3 DNA sequence: TGTGCCAGCAGTTTGAGCGGGAGGGGTTCCTACAATGAGCAGTTCTTC.

The J gene is TRBJ2-1, the V gene TRBV6-2 or TRBV6-3; a weak D match, TRBD1 (6 bases). The CDR3 totals 13 residues. Germline V CDR1 and CDR2: MNHEY, SVGEGT. V lost 5 bases and J lost 4, with 9 bases in between. For the CDR3, the DNA is TGTGCCAGCAGTCAACAGGGTTACAATGAGCAGTTCTTC. Its translation: CASSQQGYNEQFF.